Below are 8 T cell receptor beta chains sequenced from a single sample in a study of neurological immune-mediated disorders. TCRdb analysed the 5' RACE reads with MiXCR anew, one entry per CDR3 protein. Here the sample spans around 64,000 distinct CDR3 sequences, 9.5% to 15% being singletons. Sequenced sample: PBMCs. These receptors were obtained from a woman aged 55-69 years with HTLV-1-associated myelopathy (HAM/TSP).

This clonotype was seen ten or more times. The chain is built from TRBV20-1 and TRBJ2-7; a possible D gene is TRBD1 (6 bases). Per germline, CDR1 DFQATT and CDR2 SNEGSKA (reference sequence). V was clipped by 3 bases and J by 4 bases, with 13 bases between them. CDR3 length: 13 amino acids. The CDR3 coding sequence is TGCAGTGCTAGTCAGGGGCTTGGGTACGAGCAGTACTTC. Amino acids: CSASQGLGYEQYF.

The rearrangement joins TRBV7-2 to TRBJ2-2, with 10 bases aligning to TRBD2. This CDR3 comprises 16 residues. CDR1 and CDR2 (germline): SGHTA, FQGNSA. The V segment lost 5 bases and the J segment 4 bases; nucleotides outside the gene matches: 7. The DNA for the CDR3 is TGTGCCAGCAGCGAAAAAAGCGGGAGGGTCACCGGGGAGCTGTTTTTT. Translation: CASSEKSGRVTGELFF. The complete variable domain, with remaining parts taken from reference TRBV7-2 and TRBJ2-2, reads GAGVSQSPSNKVTEKGKDVELRCDPISGHTALYWYRQSLGQGLEFLIYFQGNSAPDKSGLPSDRFSAERTGGSVSTLTIQRTQQEDSAVYLCASSEKSGRVTGELFFGEGSRLTVL.

This clonotype was detected many times. The chain has TRBV24-1 and TRBJ1-5; TRBD1 is a possible D gene (5 bases). The CDR3 runs to 13 residues. Germline values: CDR1 KGHDR, CDR2 SFDVKD. Trimming stripped 6 bases from V and 3 bases from J, with 8 bases between. The CDR3 region has the DNA TGTGCCACCAGTTTGACAGACAATCAGCCCCAGCATTTT. This gives the protein CATSLTDNQPQHF.

V and J are TRBV6-5 and TRBJ1-2; D possibly corresponds to TRBD1 (6 bases). Trimming stripped 0 bases from V and 4 bases from J, with 15 bases between. CDR3 length: 16 residues. Germline lookup yields CDR1 MNHEY and CDR2 SVGAGI. CDR3 loop: CASSYSAGALGYGYTF. CDR3 in DNA: TGTGCCAGCAGTTACTCTGCGGGGGCGCTCGGCTATGGCTACACCTTC.

Many counts were recorded for this clonotype. The chain has TRBV7-8 and TRBJ1-2; D is undetermined. Looked up from germline, CDR1 is SGHVS and CDR2 is FQNEAQ. The CDR3 totals 16 residues. V was pared by 5 bases and J by 0 bases, with 16 bases between. The CDR3 is CASSPEPNRPNYGYTF. CDR3 DNA: TGTGCCAGCAGCCCAGAACCAAACAGACCTAACTATGGCTACACCTTC.

This clonotype was counted ten times or more. The chain uses TRBV20-1 and TRBJ2-3; 8 bases align to TRBD2. V shed 0 bases, J shed 7 bases, and the junction held 9 bases outside the gene matches. The length of the CDR3 is 15 residues. Germline V gives CDR1 DFQATT, CDR2 SNEGSKA (reference sequence). The CDR3 DNA sequence: TGCAGTGCTAGAGATAGAGCGGGAGCAGTAAATACGCAGTATTTT. Encoded protein: CSARDRAGAVNTQYF.

This clonotype was seen repeatedly, ten times or more. CDR3 sequence (DNA): TGCGCCAGCAGCCAAGATGGGTTGGGCAGGGGCGGAGGCTACACCTTC. This codes for CASSQDGLGRGGGYTF. This chain links TRBV4-1 with TRBJ1-2; D might be TRBD1 (6 bases). V dropped 0 bases and J dropped 8 bases, with 19 bases sitting between them. The CDR3 totals 16 residues. Germline V lookup: CDR1 MGHRA, CDR2 YSYEKL.

There are many counts of this clonotype. This chain uses TRBV10-3 with TRBJ1-5; TRBD1 is a possible D gene (5 bases). The CDR3 is 14 residues long. In germline, CDR1 is ENHRY, CDR2 SYGVKD. The V and J ends lost 4 bases and 3 bases respectively, with 10 bases between them. Here the CDR3 DNA reads TGTGCCATCAGTGTATTGGGGACCAATCAGCCCCAGCATTTT. Its protein is CAISVLGTNQPQHF.